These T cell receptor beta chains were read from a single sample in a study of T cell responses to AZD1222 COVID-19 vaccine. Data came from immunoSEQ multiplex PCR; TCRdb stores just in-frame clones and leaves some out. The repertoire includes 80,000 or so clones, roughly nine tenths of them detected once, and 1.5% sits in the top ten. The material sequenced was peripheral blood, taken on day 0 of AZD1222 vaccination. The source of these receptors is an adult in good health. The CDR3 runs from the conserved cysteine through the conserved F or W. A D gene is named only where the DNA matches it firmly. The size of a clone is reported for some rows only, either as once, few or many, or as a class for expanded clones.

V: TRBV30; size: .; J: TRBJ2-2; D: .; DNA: TGTGCCTGGTCCGGGCCCTGGGCCGGGGAGCTGTTTTTT; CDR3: CAWSGPWAGELFF
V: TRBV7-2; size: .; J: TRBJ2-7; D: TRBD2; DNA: TGTGCCAGCAGCTTCCCTCGACTAGCGGGGCCCTACGAGCAGTACTTC; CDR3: CASSFPRLAGPYEQYF
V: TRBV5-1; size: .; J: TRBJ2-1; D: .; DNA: TGCGCCAGCTCCCGGGACTCGTCATACAATGAGCAGTTCTTC; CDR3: CASSRDSSYNEQFF
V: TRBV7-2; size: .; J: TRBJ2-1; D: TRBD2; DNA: TGTGCCAGCAGCCCGGGGGGGCTAGCGGGATACAATGAGCAGTTCTTC; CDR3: CASSPGGLAGYNEQFF
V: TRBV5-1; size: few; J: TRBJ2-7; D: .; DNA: TGCGCCAGCAGCCCCAGTGGGTACGAGCAGTACTTC; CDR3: CASSPSGYEQYF
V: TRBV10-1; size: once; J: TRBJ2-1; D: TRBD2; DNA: TGCGCCAGCAGTGACCCCGGGGGGGTATACAATGAGCAGTTCTTC; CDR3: CASSDPGGVYNEQFF
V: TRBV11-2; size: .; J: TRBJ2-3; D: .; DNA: TGTGCCAGCAGCTTAGCGGTTTTTGGAGATACGCAGTATTTT; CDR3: CASSLAVFGDTQYF
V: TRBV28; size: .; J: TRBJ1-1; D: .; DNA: TGTGCCAGCAGTTTGAGAAACACTGAAGCTTTCTTT; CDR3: CASSLRNTEAFF
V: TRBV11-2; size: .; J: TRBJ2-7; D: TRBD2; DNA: TGTGCCAGCAGCTGGGCAAGGACTAGCGGGAGGGCCGAGTACTTC; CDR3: CASSWARTSGRAEYF
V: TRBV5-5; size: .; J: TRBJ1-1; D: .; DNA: TGTGCCAGCAGCGGGGAACCACAGGCAAACACTGAAGCTTTCTTT; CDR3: CASSGEPQANTEAFF
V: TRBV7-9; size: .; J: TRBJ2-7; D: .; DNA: TGTGCCAGCAGCCTTAGCGGAGGGCATGGCGAGCAGTACTTC; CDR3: CASSLSGGHGEQYF
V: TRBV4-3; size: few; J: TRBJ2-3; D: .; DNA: TGCGCCAGCAGCCAAGATTGGGGCGCAGCTGATACGCAGTATTTT; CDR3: CASSQDWGAADTQYF
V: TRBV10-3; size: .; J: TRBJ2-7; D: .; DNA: TGTGCCATCAGTGCTACGGAAAAACTCTACGAGCAGTACTTC; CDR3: CAISATEKLYEQYF
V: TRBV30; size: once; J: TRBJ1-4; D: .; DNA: TGTGCCTGGAGCCCTCCCTGGGGGGCAACTAATGAAAAACTGTTTTTT; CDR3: CAWSPPWGATNEKLFF
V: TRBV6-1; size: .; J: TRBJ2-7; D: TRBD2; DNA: TGTGCCAGCAGTGAAGCCCTGGGCGGACTAGCGGGAGGAAAGCAGTACTTC; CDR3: CASSEALGGLAGGKQYF
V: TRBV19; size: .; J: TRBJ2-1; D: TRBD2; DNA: TGTGCCAGTAGTATTCAGGGGACTAGCGTCAATGAGCAGTTCTTC; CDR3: CASSIQGTSVNEQFF
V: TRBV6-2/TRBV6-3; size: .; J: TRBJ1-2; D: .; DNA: TGTGCCAGCAGTTACTGGTCCAGGGCTACTAACTATGGCTACACCTTC; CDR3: CASSYWSRATNYGYTF
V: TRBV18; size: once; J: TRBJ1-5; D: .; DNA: TGTGCCAGCTCACCACCGGGAGGCCAGCCCCAGCATTTT; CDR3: CASSPPGGQPQHF
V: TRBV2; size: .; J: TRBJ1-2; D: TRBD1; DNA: TGTGCCAGCAGCCTGACAGGGGGCTATGGCTACACCTTC; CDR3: CASSLTGGYGYTF
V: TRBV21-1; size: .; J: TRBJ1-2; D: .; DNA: TGTGCCAGCAGCAAACCGGCAGAGTTACCCATTCTCTATGGCTACACCTTC; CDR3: CASSKPAELPILYGYTF
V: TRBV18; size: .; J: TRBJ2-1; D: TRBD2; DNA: TGTGCCAGCTCACCCGGACTAGCGGGACTCGGTGAGCAGTTCTTC; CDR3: CASSPGLAGLGEQFF
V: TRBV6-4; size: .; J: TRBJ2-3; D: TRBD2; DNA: TGTGCCAGCAGTGACCGGGCGGGGGGTGCGCAGTATTTT; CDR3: CASSDRAGGAQYF
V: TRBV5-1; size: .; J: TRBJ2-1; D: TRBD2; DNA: TGCGCCAGCAGTGGGAGGGAGGGCCTGGACAATGAGCAGTTCTTC; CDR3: CASSGREGLDNEQFF
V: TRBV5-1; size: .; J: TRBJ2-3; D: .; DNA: TGCGCCAGCAGCGGGGGTGGGTCAGATACGCAGTATTTT; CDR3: CASSGGGSDTQYF
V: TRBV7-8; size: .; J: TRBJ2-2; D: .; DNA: TGTGCCAGCAGCTTGGACACCGGGGAGCTGTTTTTT; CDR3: CASSLDTGELFF
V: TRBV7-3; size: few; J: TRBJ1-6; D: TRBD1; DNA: TGTGCCAGCAGCCTCGGACAGGGTTCCTCACCCCTCCACTTT; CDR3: CASSLGQGSSPLHF
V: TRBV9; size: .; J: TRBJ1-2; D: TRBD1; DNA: TGTGCCAGCAGCGTCGAGGGGGCCAACTATGGCTACACCTTC; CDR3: CASSVEGANYGYTF
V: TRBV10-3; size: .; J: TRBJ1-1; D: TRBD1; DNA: TGTGCCATCAGTGACGGGACAGGGAGCACTGAAGCTTTCTTT; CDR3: CAISDGTGSTEAFF
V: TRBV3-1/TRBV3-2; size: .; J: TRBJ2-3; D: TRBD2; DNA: TGTGCCAGCAGGGGACTAGCGGGGACCACAGATACGCAGTATTTT; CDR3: CASRGLAGTTDTQYF
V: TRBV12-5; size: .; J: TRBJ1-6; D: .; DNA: TGTGCTAGTGGTTTGCGGGACACCAATGATTCACCCCTCCACTTT; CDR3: CASGLRDTNDSPLHF
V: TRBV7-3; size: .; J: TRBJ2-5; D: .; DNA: TGTGCCAGCAGCTTATCAGAACGCCGGGACACCCGGCGGGAGACCCAGTACTTC; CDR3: CASSLSERRDTRRETQYF
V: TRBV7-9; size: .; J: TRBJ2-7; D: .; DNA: TGTGCCAGCAGCGCCCACGAGGTGAACGACGCAAGTGAAGACGAGCAGTACTTC; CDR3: CASSAHEVNDASEDEQYF
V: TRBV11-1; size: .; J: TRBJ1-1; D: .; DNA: TGTGCCAGCAGCTTAGCGGCGGGGAACACTGAAGCTTTCTTT; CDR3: CASSLAAGNTEAFF
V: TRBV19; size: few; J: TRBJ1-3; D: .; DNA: TGTGCCAGTAGTATTTGGGACACCATATATTTT; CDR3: CASSIWDTIYF
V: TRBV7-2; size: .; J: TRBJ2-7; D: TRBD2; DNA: TGTGCCAGCAGCTTAAGCGGGGCCATCTCCTACGAGCAGTACTTC; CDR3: CASSLSGAISYEQYF
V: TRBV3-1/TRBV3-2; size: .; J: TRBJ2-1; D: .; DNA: TGTGCCAGCAGCCAAGGGGGGGCGGGACCCTACAATGAGCAGTTCTTC; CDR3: CASSQGGAGPYNEQFF
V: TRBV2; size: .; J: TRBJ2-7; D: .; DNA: TGTGCCAGCAGTTCGACAGGCCGCGAGCAGTACTTC; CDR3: CASSSTGREQYF
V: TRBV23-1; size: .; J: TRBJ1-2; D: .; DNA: TGCGCCAGCAGTCTGAACTATGGCTACACCTTC; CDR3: CASSLNYGYTF
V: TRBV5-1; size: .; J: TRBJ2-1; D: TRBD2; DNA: TGCGCCAGCAGCTCCCGACTAGCGGGATATAATGAGCAGTTCTTC; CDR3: CASSSRLAGYNEQFF
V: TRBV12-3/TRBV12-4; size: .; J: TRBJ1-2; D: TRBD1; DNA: TGTGCCAGCAGGGGACAGGGACGTGGCTACACCTTC; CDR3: CASRGQGRGYTF
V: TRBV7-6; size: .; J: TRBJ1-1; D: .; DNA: TGTGCCAGCAGCTTAGTCGGGGTGGCTGAAGCTTTCTTT; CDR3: CASSLVGVAEAFF
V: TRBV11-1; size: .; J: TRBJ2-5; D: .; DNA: TGTGCCAGCAGCTTTGGCAGCTATAACGAGACCCAGTACTTC; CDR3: CASSFGSYNETQYF
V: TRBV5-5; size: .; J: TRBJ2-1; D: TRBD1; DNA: TGTGCCAGCAGCCCTGGACAGGGGACTGAGCAGTTCTTC; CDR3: CASSPGQGTEQFF
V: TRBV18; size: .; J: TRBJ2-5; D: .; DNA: TGTGCCAGCTCACCGAGTAGGCCGACGGGTCTGGAGACCCAGTACTTC; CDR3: CASSPSRPTGLETQYF
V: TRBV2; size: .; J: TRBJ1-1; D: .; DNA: TGTGCCAGCAGTGCGCAATTTTCGAACACTGAAGCTTTCTTT; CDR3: CASSAQFSNTEAFF
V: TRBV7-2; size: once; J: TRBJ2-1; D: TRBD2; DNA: TGTGCCAGCAGCTTAAACCGTCCCCTAGCGGGAGGGAATGAGCAGTTCTTC; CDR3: CASSLNRPLAGGNEQFF
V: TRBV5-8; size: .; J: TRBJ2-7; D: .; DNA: TGTGCCAGCAGCTTTAACATAGCGTCGGACAGCTCCTACGAGCAGTACTTC; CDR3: CASSFNIASDSSYEQYF
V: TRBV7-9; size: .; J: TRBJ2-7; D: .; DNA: TGTGCCAGCAGCCCAACCCCAGGGTACGAGCAGTACTTC; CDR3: CASSPTPGYEQYF
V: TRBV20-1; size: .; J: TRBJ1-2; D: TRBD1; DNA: TGCAGTGCTAGTAACGACAGGGAAAAAGGCTACACCTTC; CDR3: CSASNDREKGYTF
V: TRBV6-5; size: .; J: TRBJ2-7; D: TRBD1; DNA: TGTGCCAGCAAGCCGGGACAGGGTAGCACCTACGAGCAGTACTTC; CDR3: CASKPGQGSTYEQYF
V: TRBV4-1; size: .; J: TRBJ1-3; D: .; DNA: TGCGCCAGCAGCTACCCGGGGGCCTCCTCTGGAAACACCATATATTTT; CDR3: CASSYPGASSGNTIYF
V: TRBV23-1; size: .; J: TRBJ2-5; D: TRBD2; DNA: TGCGCCAGCACGGTCGATATGACTAGCGGAGGGCAAGAGACCCAGTACTTC; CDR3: CASTVDMTSGGQETQYF
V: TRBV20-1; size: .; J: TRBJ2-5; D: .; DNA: TGCAGTGCTAGCAAGGTGGAGACCCAGTACTTC; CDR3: CSASKVETQYF
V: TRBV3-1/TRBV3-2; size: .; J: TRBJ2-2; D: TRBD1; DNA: TGTGCCAGCAGTATGGGACAGACGAACACCGGGGAGCTGTTTTTT; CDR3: CASSMGQTNTGELFF
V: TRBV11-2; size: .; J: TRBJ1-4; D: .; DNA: TGTGCCAGCAGCTTAAATGGGCAGGGAAGCGAAAAACTGTTTTTT; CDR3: CASSLNGQGSEKLFF
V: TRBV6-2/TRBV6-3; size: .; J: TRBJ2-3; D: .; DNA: TGTGCCAGCAGTTACTACGGGGAGTCGGGAACAGATACGCAGTATTTT; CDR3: CASSYYGESGTDTQYF
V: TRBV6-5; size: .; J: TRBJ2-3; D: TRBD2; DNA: TGTGCCACCGGGACTAGCGGGAGGGCCCCAGATACGCAGTATTTT; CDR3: CATGTSGRAPDTQYF
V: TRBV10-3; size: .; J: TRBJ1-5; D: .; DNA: TGTGCCATCAGTGACGGTCCGGAGCCCCAGCATTTT; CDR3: CAISDGPEPQHF
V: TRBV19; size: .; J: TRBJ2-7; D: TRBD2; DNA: TGTGCCAGTAGTATCCTGGCGGGGGGCTACGAGCAGTACTTC; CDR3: CASSILAGGYEQYF